This TCR beta chain was found in a study of a mutant IDH1 vaccine in newly diagnosed glioma. This sample's time point: week 5, during vaccination. In every dose of vaccine, 300 ug of mutant IDH1 20-mer peptide was given alongside topical imiquimod. Assay: immunoSEQ multiplex PCR; the TCRdb copy retains only in-frame clones and omits some. Of about 51,000 clones in the sample, around 80% were seen once. This clone showed up just once. Its antigen is not identified. Germline-derived CDR1 and CDR2 are SGHAT and FQDESV (reference sequence). Trimming cost V 7 bases and J 2 bases, with 6 bases left between them. The CDR3 sequence is 12 residues long.

The TCR comes from a woman between 40 and 50 years old with glioma. The chain joins TRBV11-1 to TRBJ1-3; D gene ambiguous. Source: PBMCs, taken from a glioma patient whose treatment included an IDH1 peptide vaccine. CDR3 loop: CASIGTGNTIYF. Here the CDR3 DNA reads TGTGCCAGCATAGGGACTGGAAACACCATATATTTT.